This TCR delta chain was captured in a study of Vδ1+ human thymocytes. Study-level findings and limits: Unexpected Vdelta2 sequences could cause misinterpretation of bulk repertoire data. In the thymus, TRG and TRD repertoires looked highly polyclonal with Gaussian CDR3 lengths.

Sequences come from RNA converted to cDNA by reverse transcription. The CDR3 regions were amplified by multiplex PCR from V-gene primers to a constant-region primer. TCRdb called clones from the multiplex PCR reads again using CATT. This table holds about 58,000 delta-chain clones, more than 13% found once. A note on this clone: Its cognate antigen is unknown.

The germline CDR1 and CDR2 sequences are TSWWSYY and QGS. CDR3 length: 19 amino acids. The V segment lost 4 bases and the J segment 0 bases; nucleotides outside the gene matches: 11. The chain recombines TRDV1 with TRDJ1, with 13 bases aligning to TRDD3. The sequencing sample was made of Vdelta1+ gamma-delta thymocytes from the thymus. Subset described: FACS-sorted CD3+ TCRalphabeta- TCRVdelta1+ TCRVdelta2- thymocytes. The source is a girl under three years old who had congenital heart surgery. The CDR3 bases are TGTGCTCTTGGGGGCCTTCCTGTTACTGGGGGATACGACACCGATAAACTCATCTTT. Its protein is CALGGLPVTGGYDTDKLIF.